Listed below are T cell receptor beta chains from one sample, sequenced in a study of regulatory T cells in long-lasting Graves disease. Using its own MiXCR run on the multiplex PCR reads, TCRdb lists one record per CDR3 protein. The sample records roughly 350,000 distinct CDR3 sequences, over 15% being singletons. The same data also went into a second study, on T cells in Graves' hyperthyroidism and ophthalmopathy.

The sample consisted of peripheral blood mononuclear cells (PBMCs), taken at new diagnosis, from a patient treated with antithyroid drugs. Every receptor here comes from a man aged 35 to 55 with Graves disease. The CDR3 runs from the conserved cysteine through the conserved F or W. The D gene is left open where the match is weak. Expanded clones get a size class; other rows say once, few or many, or leave the size out.

clone_size: NA; d_call: NA; j_call: TRBJ1-1; v_call: TRBV15; cdr3_aa: CATSREGDTEAFF; cdr3_nt: TGTGCCACCAGCAGAGAGGGAGACACTGAAGCTTTCTTT
clone_size: NA; d_call: NA; j_call: TRBJ2-7; v_call: TRBV29-1; cdr3_aa: CSATVVSYEQYF; cdr3_nt: TGCAGCGCGACAGTAGTCTCCTACGAGCAGTACTTC
clone_size: NA; d_call: NA; j_call: TRBJ2-7; v_call: TRBV4-3; cdr3_aa: CASSPSTGFLYEQYF; cdr3_nt: TGCGCCAGCAGCCCCTCCACAGGTTTTCTATACGAGCAGTACTTC
clone_size: many; d_call: NA; j_call: TRBJ2-5; v_call: TRBV4-1; cdr3_aa: CASSRDSNKETQYF; cdr3_nt: TGCGCCAGCAGCCGAGACAGCAATAAAGAGACCCAGTACTTC
clone_size: many; d_call: NA; j_call: TRBJ2-5; v_call: TRBV11-2; cdr3_aa: CASSSPGSRETQYF; cdr3_nt: TGTGCCAGCAGCTCCCCGGGAAGCAGAGAGACCCAGTACTTC
clone_size: NA; d_call: NA; j_call: TRBJ1-4; v_call: TRBV18; cdr3_aa: CASSPPTDNEKLFF; cdr3_nt: TGTGCCAGCTCACCACCGACGGATAATGAAAAACTGTTTTTT
clone_size: many; d_call: NA; j_call: TRBJ1-4; v_call: TRBV2; cdr3_aa: CASSEGLYEKLFF; cdr3_nt: TGTGCCAGCAGTGAGGGATTGTATGAAAAACTGTTTTTT
clone_size: many; d_call: NA; j_call: TRBJ2-1; v_call: TRBV10-3; cdr3_aa: CAISTTRGAGNEQFF; cdr3_nt: TGTGCCATCAGTACGACAAGGGGCGCGGGTAATGAGCAGTTCTTC
clone_size: many; d_call: NA; j_call: TRBJ2-1; v_call: TRBV11-2; cdr3_aa: CASSLGTGPYNEQFF; cdr3_nt: TGTGCCAGCAGCTTAGGTACAGGCCCATACAATGAGCAGTTCTTC
clone_size: NA; d_call: TRBD1; j_call: TRBJ2-7; v_call: TRBV6-1; cdr3_aa: CASRELTGAHEQYF; cdr3_nt: TGTGCCAGCAGAGAGTTGACAGGGGCCCACGAGCAGTACTTC
clone_size: many; d_call: NA; j_call: TRBJ2-1; v_call: TRBV2; cdr3_aa: CASSFSEQFF; cdr3_nt: TGTGCCAGCAGTTTCAGTGAGCAGTTCTTC
clone_size: many; d_call: NA; j_call: TRBJ2-5; v_call: TRBV28; cdr3_aa: CASSFRKTQYF; cdr3_nt: TGTGCCAGCAGTTTTAGGAAGACCCAGTACTTC
clone_size: NA; d_call: NA; j_call: TRBJ2-7; v_call: TRBV20-1; cdr3_aa: CSAQQRHSYEQYF; cdr3_nt: TGCAGTGCTCAGCAGCGCCACTCCTACGAGCAGTACTTC
clone_size: NA; d_call: TRBD1; j_call: TRBJ2-3; v_call: TRBV2; cdr3_aa: CASSSRTRGRSADTQYF; cdr3_nt: TGTGCCAGCAGCTCCAGAACCAGGGGGCGATCGGCAGATACGCAGTATTTT
clone_size: NA; d_call: TRBD1; j_call: TRBJ1-4; v_call: TRBV7-9; cdr3_aa: CASSFRQGNEKLFF; cdr3_nt: TGTGCCAGCAGCTTTCGACAGGGGAATGAAAAACTGTTTTTT
clone_size: NA; d_call: TRBD2; j_call: TRBJ2-7; v_call: TRBV5-1; cdr3_aa: CASSEGLDRYEQYF; cdr3_nt: TGCGCCAGCAGCGAGGGACTAGACAGGTACGAGCAGTACTTC
clone_size: NA; d_call: TRBD1; j_call: TRBJ2-7; v_call: TRBV18; cdr3_aa: CASSPLGQVGNEQYF; cdr3_nt: TGTGCCAGCTCACCATTGGGACAGGTTGGGAACGAGCAGTACTTC
clone_size: many; d_call: TRBD1; j_call: TRBJ1-3; v_call: TRBV28; cdr3_aa: CASSSPGQGAGNTIYF; cdr3_nt: TGTGCCAGCAGTTCTCCGGGACAGGGGGCTGGAAACACCATATATTTT
clone_size: NA; d_call: TRBD2; j_call: TRBJ2-3; v_call: TRBV7-8; cdr3_aa: CASSFPLLAGGTTDTQYF; cdr3_nt: TGTGCCAGCAGCTTCCCCTTACTAGCGGGGGGTACCACAGATACGCAGTATTTT
clone_size: many; d_call: NA; j_call: TRBJ2-1; v_call: TRBV7-2; cdr3_aa: CASSQQGWSYNEQFF; cdr3_nt: TGTGCCAGCAGCCAGCAGGGGTGGTCCTACAATGAGCAGTTCTTC
clone_size: many; d_call: NA; j_call: TRBJ2-3; v_call: TRBV7-2; cdr3_aa: CASNYGADTQYF; cdr3_nt: TGTGCCAGCAACTATGGGGCAGATACGCAGTATTTT
clone_size: NA; d_call: NA; j_call: TRBJ2-7; v_call: TRBV6-1; cdr3_aa: CASSDSHYEQYF; cdr3_nt: TGTGCCAGCAGTGACAGCCACTACGAGCAGTACTTC
clone_size: NA; d_call: TRBD2; j_call: TRBJ2-7; v_call: TRBV7-3; cdr3_aa: CASSLAVGTSDYEQYF; cdr3_nt: TGTGCCAGCAGCTTAGCGGTAGGGACTAGCGACTACGAGCAGTACTTC
clone_size: many; d_call: TRBD2; j_call: TRBJ2-1; v_call: TRBV18; cdr3_aa: CASSDGRPRTFF; cdr3_nt: TGTGCCAGCTCAGACGGGAGGCCCAGGACGTTCTTC
clone_size: once; d_call: NA; j_call: TRBJ2-2; v_call: TRBV7-9; cdr3_aa: CASRNRAWDGRGETNTGELFF; cdr3_nt: TGTGCCAGCCGCAATCGGGCGTGGGACGGCAGGGGAGAAACGAACACCGGGGAGCTGTTTTTT
clone_size: NA; d_call: TRBD1; j_call: TRBJ2-3; v_call: TRBV28; cdr3_aa: CASSLRTGVSDTQYF; cdr3_nt: TGTGCCAGCAGTTTAAGAACAGGGGTTTCGGATACGCAGTATTTT
clone_size: many; d_call: TRBD2; j_call: TRBJ2-5; v_call: TRBV12-5; cdr3_aa: CASRGGASGETQYF; cdr3_nt: TGTGCTAGCCGCGGGGGGGCATCGGGAGAGACCCAGTACTTC